This TCR beta chain was obtained from a study of T cell repertoires in cytomegalovirus infection. TCRdb re-derived calls from the reads in MiXCR, one entry per CDR3 protein. The table records roughly 320,000 distinct CDR3 sequences, approximately 9.5% of them present only once. The V gene end was trimmed by 3 bases and the J gene end by 4 bases; junction bases not matched to a gene: 4. This CDR3 region has 15 residues. Germline V CDR1 and CDR2: MDHEN, SYDVKM. The receptor comes from a human donor in good health (CMV status not recorded). Some clones in this sample may be carry-over from other donors' samples. Input material: PBMCs. The genes are TRBV28 and TRBJ1-1, with TRBD1 identical over 11 bases. CDR3 nucleotide sequence: TGTGCCAGCAGTTTTTGGACAGGGGGCATCACTGAAGCTTTCTTT. Amino acids: CASSFWTGGITEAFF.